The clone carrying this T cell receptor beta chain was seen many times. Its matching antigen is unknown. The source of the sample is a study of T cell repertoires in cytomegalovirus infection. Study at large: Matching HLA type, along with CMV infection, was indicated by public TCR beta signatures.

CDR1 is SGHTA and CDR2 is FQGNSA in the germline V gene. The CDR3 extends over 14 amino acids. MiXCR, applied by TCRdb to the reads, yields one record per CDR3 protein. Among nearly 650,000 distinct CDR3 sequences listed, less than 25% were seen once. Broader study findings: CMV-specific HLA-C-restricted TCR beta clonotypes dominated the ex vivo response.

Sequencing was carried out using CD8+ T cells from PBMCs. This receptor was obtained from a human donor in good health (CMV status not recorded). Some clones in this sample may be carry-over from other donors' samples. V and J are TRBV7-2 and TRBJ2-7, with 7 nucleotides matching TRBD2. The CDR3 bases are TGTGCCAGCAGCCTAGCGGTAAGCTCCTACGAGCAGTACGTC. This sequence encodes CASSLAVSSYEQYV.